This TCR beta chain was recorded in a study of T cells in narcolepsy. For the study at large: Donors had narcolepsy type 1 or type 2, or were healthy controls.

Assay: immunoSEQ multiplex PCR; the TCRdb copy retains only in-frame clones and omits some. The sample includes around 24,000 clones, approximately 85% of them seen just once. This clone came up a few times. Its target is unknown. Study observations and caveats: Same-patient CSF and blood CD4+ T cell clonotypes included HCRT-specific and TRIB2-specific autoreactive ones. Reportedly, autoreactive clonotypes were serially detected in patients' blood but not controls'.

Trimming left V 7 bases short and J 6 bases short, with 10 bases between. The CDR3 extends over 12 amino acids. CDR1 and CDR2 from the germline V gene are MNHNS and SASEGT. The J gene is TRBJ1-5, the V gene TRBV6-1; D unresolved. Specimen: CD45RA- memory CD4+ T cells from PBMCs. This clonotype was obtained from a human donor with narcolepsy. The CDR3 is CASTLLRQPQHF. The CDR3 DNA follows: TGTGCCAGCACCTTATTACGTCAGCCCCAGCATTTT.